The present entry profiles one T cell receptor beta chain with its context. This entry is derived from a study of cytomegalovirus exposure and HLA in healthy donors. TCRdb keeps only in-frame clones here, not all; method: immunoSEQ multiplex PCR. The data hold 300,000 to 400,000 clones, with approximately 86% observed a single time. In germline, CDR1 is LGHNA, CDR2 YSLEER. The CDR3 length is 14 residues. V lost 0 bases to trimming and J lost 5 bases, with 8 bases between them. The chain carries TRBV4-3 and TRBJ1-5; no clear D gene. The source is a man aged 30-40 years in good health and CMV-seronegative. Sample: PBMCs. The CDR3 nucleotides are TGCGCCAGCAGCCAAGAATCTGAGGATCAGCCCCAGCATTTT. Translating gives CASSQESEDQPQHF.